These T cell receptor beta chains were read from a single sample in a study of blood T cell repertoires in COVID-19. TCRdb keeps only in-frame clones here, not all; method: immunoSEQ multiplex PCR. The sample comprises tens of thousands of clones, 79% of which are singletons, and 32% rests with the top ten. Source material: peripheral blood. Receptors originate from a human donor in a cohort sampled during active COVID-19. Both conserved end residues are part of each CDR3. A D gene is named only where the DNA matches it firmly. Clone size appears in some rows only: once, few, many, or a class for an expanded clone.

V gene	CDR3 length	D gene	J gene	clone size	CDR3 DNA	CDR3 protein
TRBV9	15	-	TRBJ2-7	once	TGTGCCAGCAGCCTCAGATCCGGGGTCTCCTACGAGCAGTACTTC	CASSLRSGVSYEQYF
TRBV27	15	TRBD1	TRBJ1-5	-	TGTGCCAGCAGTTCCGTGACAGGGGGCAGTCAGCCCCAGCATTTT	CASSSVTGGSQPQHF
TRBV24-1	17	TRBD2	TRBJ2-1	-	TGTGCCACCAGTTCGACTAGCGGGAGGGGTCGCTACAATGAGCAGTTCTTC	CATSSTSGRGRYNEQFF
TRBV15	14	-	TRBJ1-2	once	TGTGCCACCAGCATTGGGAGGTCCTACTATGGCTACACCTTC	CATSIGRSYYGYTF
TRBV6-2/TRBV6-3	14	-	TRBJ2-3	-	TGTGCCAGCAGTTATTGGGAGGTCACAGATACGCAGTATTTT	CASSYWEVTDTQYF
TRBV7-6	17	TRBD2	TRBJ2-3	-	TGTGCCAGCAGCTTAATTGGGACTAGCTTGTCGGGGGATACGCAGTATTTT	CASSLIGTSLSGDTQYF
TRBV7-7	13	TRBD2	TRBJ2-7	-	TGTGCTAGCAGCTCGACTAGCGGGGGCGAGCAGTACTTC	CASSSTSGGEQYF
TRBV6-4	13	-	TRBJ2-2	-	TGTGCCAGCAGTAATACAGGTTCCGGGGAGCTGTTTTTT	CASSNTGSGELFF
TRBV5-4	9	-	TRBJ2-1	-	TGTGCCAGAGAGAATGAGCAGTTCTTC	CARENEQFF
TRBV5-1	17	TRBD1	TRBJ2-1	-	TGCGCCAGCAGAAAATCCGGGACAGGGGGCTCGGACAATGAGCAGTTCTTC	CASRKSGTGGSDNEQFF
TRBV11-2	17	TRBD2	TRBJ2-7	-	TGTGCCAGCAGCTTGGGGACTAGCGGGACACCACTCTACGAGCAGTACTTC	CASSLGTSGTPLYEQYF
TRBV7-3	15	TRBD1	TRBJ2-5	once	TGTGCCAGCAGGCGCCCGGGACAGCGACAAGAGACCCAGTACTTC	CASRRPGQRQETQYF
TRBV20-1	13	-	TRBJ2-7	-	TGCAGTGCTAGTCAGACAGGCACCTACGAGCAGTACTTC	CSASQTGTYEQYF
TRBV6-6	15	TRBD1	TRBJ1-5	-	TGTGCCAGCAGATTAAATGACAGGGGCAATCAGCCCCAGCATTTT	CASRLNDRGNQPQHF
TRBV27	15	TRBD2	TRBJ2-7	-	TGTGCCAGCAGTTTAGCGTCTAGCGGGGTCTACGAGCAGTACTTC	CASSLASSGVYEQYF
TRBV27	17	TRBD2	TRBJ2-3	once	TGTGCCAGCAGTTTGGGCCCACTAGCGGGAGCTTGGGATACGCAGTATTTT	CASSLGPLAGAWDTQYF
TRBV28	15	TRBD2	TRBJ2-1	once	TGTGCCAGCACCCCTGGGGCGGGGGTAGGGAATGAGCAGTTCTTC	CASTPGAGVGNEQFF
TRBV30	15	-	TRBJ2-3	-	TGTGCCTGGACCACCCGGGAACTTCCGACAGATACGCAGTATTTT	CAWTTRELPTDTQYF
TRBV28	14	-	TRBJ2-3	-	TGTGCCAGCAGTTTAGTTCGGGTGGGAGATACGCAGTATTTT	CASSLVRVGDTQYF
TRBV28	15	-	TRBJ2-7	-	TGTGCCAGCAGGGTCGGAGGGAGCCAGTCAGACGAGCAGTACTTC	CASRVGGSQSDEQYF
TRBV7-8	16	-	TRBJ2-3	-	TGTGCCAGCAGCTTAGTTCATGGAGGACTGACAGATACGCAGTATTTT	CASSLVHGGLTDTQYF
TRBV5-1	17	-	TRBJ2-1	-	TGCGCCAGCAGCTCCGGAGGGGGTGGCGGGAGCGGGAATGAGCAGTTCTTC	CASSSGGGGGSGNEQFF
TRBV11-2	15	-	TRBJ2-7	-	TGTGCCAGCAGCTTGGGAGGAGGGGATTGGGGCGAGCAGTACTTC	CASSLGGGDWGEQYF
TRBV7-2	13	TRBD1	TRBJ2-7	-	TGTGCCAGCAGCCTACAGGGGAGTAGGGAGCAGTACTTC	CASSLQGSREQYF
TRBV18	16	-	TRBJ1-4	-	TGTGCCAGCTCACCACAGGGGACTGCAACTAATGAAAAACTGTTTTTT	CASSPQGTATNEKLFF
TRBV9	15	-	TRBJ1-5	many	TGTGCCAGCAGCTCCGGGGGGGGCAGCAATCAGCCCCAGCATTTT	CASSSGGGSNQPQHF
TRBV24-1	13	-	TRBJ1-1	-	TGTGCCACCTCGGACAGCTTGAACACTGAAGCTTTCTTT	CATSDSLNTEAFF